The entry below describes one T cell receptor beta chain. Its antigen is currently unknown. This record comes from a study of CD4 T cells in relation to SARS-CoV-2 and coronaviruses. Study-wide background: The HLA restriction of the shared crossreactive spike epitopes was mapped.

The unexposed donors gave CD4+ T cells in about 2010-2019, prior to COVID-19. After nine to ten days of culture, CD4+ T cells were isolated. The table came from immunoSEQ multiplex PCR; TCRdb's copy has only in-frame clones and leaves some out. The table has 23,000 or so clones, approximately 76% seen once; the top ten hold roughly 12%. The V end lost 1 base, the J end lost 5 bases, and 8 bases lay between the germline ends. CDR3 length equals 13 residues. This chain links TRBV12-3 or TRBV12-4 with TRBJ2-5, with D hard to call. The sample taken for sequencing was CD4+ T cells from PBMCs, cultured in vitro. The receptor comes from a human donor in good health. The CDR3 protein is CASSLGGPETQYF. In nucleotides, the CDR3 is TGTGCCAGCAGTTTAGGAGGTCCGGAGACCCAGTACTTC.